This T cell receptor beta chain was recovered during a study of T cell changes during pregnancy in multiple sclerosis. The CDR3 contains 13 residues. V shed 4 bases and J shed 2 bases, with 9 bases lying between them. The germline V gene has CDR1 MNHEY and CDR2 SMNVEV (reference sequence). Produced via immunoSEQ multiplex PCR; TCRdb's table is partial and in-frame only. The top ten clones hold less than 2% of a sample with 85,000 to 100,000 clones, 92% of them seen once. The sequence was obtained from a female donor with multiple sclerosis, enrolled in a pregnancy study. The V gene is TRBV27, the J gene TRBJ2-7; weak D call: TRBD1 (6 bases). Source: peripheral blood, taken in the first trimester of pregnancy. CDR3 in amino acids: CASSSGTPYEQYF. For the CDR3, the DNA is TGTGCCAGCAGTTCCGGGACACCCTACGAGCAGTACTTC.